This T cell receptor beta chain is drawn from a study of blood T cell repertoires in COVID-19. At the level of the study: Acute-phase and convalescent COVID-19 samples originated in the United States, Italy and Spain. Sources were T cells, B-cell-depleted T cells, or PBMCs; the material itself was cDNA or gDNA.

Libraries were prepared by immunoSEQ multiplex PCR; TCRdb keeps only in-frame clonotypes and omits some of them. This sample has a few hundred thousand clones, with roughly nine tenths found just once. Germline-derived CDR1 and CDR2 are SGHRS and YFSETQ. Trimming took off 4 bases at V and 3 bases at J, with 14 bases between the two ends. The CDR3 is 14 amino acids. This rearrangement joins TRBV5-1 to TRBJ2-7, with unresolved D. Sequenced material: peripheral blood. The source is a woman aged 55-70 years with COVID-19, enrolled during active disease. DNA of the CDR3: TGCGCCAGCAGCATAACAGTTTCCTACTACGAGCAGTACTTC. This gives the protein CASSITVSYYEQYF.